What follows is one T cell receptor (beta chain) and its context. Its antigen remains unidentified. This specimen comes from a study of radiotherapy plus CTLA-4 blockade in lung cancer. In the study overall: Among all patients, around 18% showed objective responses, while roughly 28% had disease control. General study results and limits: Radiotherapy was combined with ipilimumab, and tumor-derived TCR clones then expanded in blood. Early blood T cell clone changes and increased post-radiation serum interferon-beta were reportedly the strongest response predictors.

Receiving focal radiation plus CTLA-4 blockade with ipilimumab were patients who had chemo-refractory metastatic non-small-cell lung cancer. The CDR3 covers 13 residues. The germline V gene encodes CDR1 SNHLY and CDR2 FYNNEI. V shed 6 bases and J shed 10 bases, with 16 bases lying between them. The method was immunoSEQ multiplex PCR; TCRdb's version includes in-frame clones alone and lacks a portion of them. The sample lists 83,000 or so clones, roughly 87% occurring once. The J gene is TRBJ1-5, the V gene TRBV2; D is unresolved. The receptor was isolated from a human donor with non-small cell lung cancer who had stable disease on radiotherapy plus ipilimumab. The material was peripheral blood, obtained from a patient treated with radiotherapy plus ipilimumab. CDR3 residues: CASSAPVAVPQHF. CDR3 DNA: TGTGCCAGCAGCGCACCAGTAGCGGTACCCCAGCATTTT. Based on the CDR3 plus reference TRBV2 and TRBJ1-5, the full variable domain is EPEVTQTPSHQVTQMGQEVILRCVPISNHLYFYWYRQILGQKVEFLVSFYNNEISEKSEIFDDQFSVERPDGSNFTLKIRSTKLEDSAMYFCASSAPVAVPQHFGDGTRLSIL.